A selection of T cell receptor beta chains follows, all from one sample in a study of tumor-infiltrating lymphocytes in primary liver carcinoma. MiXCR was run by TCRdb on the multiplex PCR reads, yielding one entry per CDR3 protein. The sample includes approximately 340,000 distinct CDR3 sequences, less than 65% of them seen just once. Sequencing input: peripheral blood. Source of these receptors: a man aged 35-49 years with primary liver carcinoma and hepatitis B virus infection. Both conserved end residues are trimmed from each CDR3. Clone sizes are given selectively: once, few, many, or a class where the clone is expanded.

V gene | clone size | CDR3 protein
TRBV11-3 | many | ASSLSSGRGHEQF
TRBV4-1 | - | ASGQDRFGGLGNTIY
TRBV6-5 | few | ASSSQREISYEQY
TRBV6-2/TRBV6-3 | few | ASSLPLAGGNEQF
TRBV4-1 | many | ASSQDNHVSYEQY
TRBV30 | few | AWSWTQGVPYEQY
TRBV12-3/TRBV12-4 | - | ANSSSWGQSQH
TRBV7-9 | - | ASSPRGTGGITEAF
TRBV28 | - | ASSFGTGASSYNSPLH
TRBV12-3/TRBV12-4 | - | ASSLAFDSYEQY
TRBV4-1 | - | ASCQDGTGSDTEAF
TRBV4-1 | - | ASSQLDLFSIDTQY
TRBV5-1 | - | ASSLKQGSAYEQY
TRBV21-1 | few | ASSPVRLKAETQY
TRBV7-9 | few | ASSYGDTGSETQY
TRBV6-2/TRBV6-3 | many | ASGYLHEGNEQF
TRBV6-5 | once | ASNKPGFGANVLT
TRBV11-2 | - | ASSLDRAGQGTQY
TRBV6-5 | - | ASSQDRFGEKLL
TRBV4-3 | many | ASSQNPSDRGYNEQF
TRBV5-5 | - | ASSQDRGRAGDLF
TRBV11-3 | - | ASSQDRASYEQY
TRBV28 | - | ASSSLWARETQY
TRBV11-2 | - | ASSFPLAAGTGQY
TRBV6-1 | many | ASSPRTGPGLAGGNEQF
TRBV11-2 | - | ASSHRTSERYNEQF
TRBV28 | - | ASSKGARTNEKLF
TRBV28 | - | ASRRQKNTEAF
TRBV28 | - | ASRSAGVYSEQF
TRBV6-1 | - | ASSERAPRGRY
TRBV12-3/TRBV12-4 | many | ASSSQGAEAGELF
TRBV11-2 | - | ASSPVSSLETQC
TRBV30 | - | AGAVNTEAF
TRBV6-1 | many | ASSELLATDTQY
TRBV5-6 | - | ASSGARDRVAGELF
TRBV2 | - | ASDSGEQF
TRBV11-2 | - | ASTGTSRSSEMNEQF
TRBV24-1 | - | ATSDSDSVEQY
TRBV11-2 | many | ASSLEGGAETQY
TRBV6-2/TRBV6-3 | many | ASSSGSYNSPLH
TRBV5-5 | - | ASYERDRVGEQY
TRBV12-3/TRBV12-4 | many | ASSLGTSWYEQY
TRBV28 | few | ASSPAFGPNTEAF
TRBV6-1 | - | ASSEGATRRRHGYT
TRBV4-3 | - | AGNHASRNEQF
TRBV6-1 | - | ASSEPQYNNQPQH
TRBV29-1 | many | SVPTGEHYGYT
TRBV7-8 | - | VSSLGPGWTEAF
TRBV4-1 | - | ASSQGFSNTWELF
TRBV5-1 | - | ASSLTSGRDSVEF
TRBV4-2 | many | ASSQVTGEAF
TRBV7-9 | - | ASTGREASGKYNEQF
TRBV29-1 | many | SVAYLRQGEQETQY
TRBV11-1 | few | ASSSSRGGEQY
TRBV29-1 | - | SVYRAGTEAF
TRBV5-5 | many | ASSLTGDTQY